The 24 T cell receptor beta chains reported below all come from one sample, sequenced in a study of T cells in Graves' hyperthyroidism and ophthalmopathy. From RNA transcripts, TCR beta CDR3 regions were amplified. Primed by the HTBI set, a first-round RT-PCR was run on the TCR CDR3. TCRdb passed the multiplex PCR reads through MiXCR, listing each CDR3 protein once. This sample has 500,000 to 650,000 distinct CDR3 sequences, with about 20% found just once. Sequencing was carried out using blood. The source is a man aged 40-49 years with Graves' ophthalmopathy.

In this sample, this clonotype turned up many times. This chain links TRBV15 with TRBJ2-7; D remains unclear. Germline loops: CDR1 LNHNV, CDR2 YYDKDF (reference sequence). Deletions cut 2 bases from V and 6 bases from J, with 14 bases between. There are 14 residues in the CDR3. Here the CDR3 DNA reads TGTGCCACCAGCAGACCGGGCCAGAAAAGCGAGCAGTACTTC. It encodes CATSRPGQKSEQYF.

In its sample, this clonotype was seen many times. The genes are TRBV18 and TRBJ2-3, with D maybe TRBD1 (6 bases). The CDR3 has 14 residues. V was clipped by 5 bases and J by 5 bases, with 14 bases between them. CDR1 and CDR2 from the germline V gene are KGHSH and LQKENI. This chain's CDR3 is CASSAKGTQDTQYF. The CDR3 DNA reads as TGTGCCAGCTCAGCTAAGGGGACACAAGATACGCAGTATTTT.

This chain connects TRBV24-1 to TRBJ2-7; no definite D call. V lost 2 bases to trimming and J lost 2 bases, with 0 bases between them. From germline, CDR1 is KGHDR and CDR2 SFDVKD. The CDR3 runs 11 residues. The CDR3 DNA is TGTGCCACCAGTGATTCCTACGAGCAGTACTTC. It encodes CATSDSYEQYF.

The J gene is TRBJ2-3, the V gene TRBV9, with a weak D call TRBD2 (5 bases). Per germline, CDR1 SGDLS and CDR2 YYNGEE. Trimming took 5 bases from V and 4 from J, leaving 17 bases between them. CDR3 length: 15 residues. The CDR3 region has the DNA TGTGCCAGCAGTAGCTATAGCGTCGGAGCAGATACGCAGTATTTT. The encoded protein is CASSSYSVGADTQYF.

On this clonotype: A clone one base away is much larger, so this may be a read error. This chain connects TRBV7-3 to TRBJ2-1; 7 positions match TRBD2. Germline CDR1 SGHTA, CDR2 FQGTGA. CDR3 length: 14 amino acids. In nucleotides, the CDR3 is TGTGCCATCAGCCTTGGACTAGTCGGGAATGAGCAGTTCTTC. Protein sequence: CAISLGLVGNEQFF.

Remarks on this clonotype: At one of its ends the junction is not consistent with the germline gene, which may arise from a read error. The chain employs TRBV20-1 and TRBJ2-3; tentative D call: TRBD2 (5 bases). The CDR3 extends over 14 amino acids. Germline assignment: CDR1 DFQATT and CDR2 SNEGSKA (reference sequence). CDR3 sequence: CSARWLARTDTQYF. CDR3 sequence (DNA): TGCAGTGCTAGGTGGCTAGCCCGCACGGATACGCAGTATTTT.

With regard to this clonotype: Relative to the germline gene, one junction end is altered; a read error may explain this. V usage is TRBV6-5 and J usage is TRBJ2-7; tentatively, D is TRBD2 (5 bases). CDR3 length: 14 residues. CDR1 is MNHEY and CDR2 is SVGAGI in the germline V gene. The CDR3 reads CASNYPGSTCEQYF. The DNA of the CDR3 is TGTGCCAGCAATTACCCGGGGTCCACCTGCGAGCAGTACTTC.

In its sample, this clonotype was seen a few times. The chain couples TRBV28 to TRBJ1-4; 9 bases align to TRBD1. J gave up 7 bases and V 4 bases, and 7 bases lay outside the gene matches. Germline CDR1 MDHEN, CDR2 SYDVKM. The CDR3 extends over 15 amino acids. The CDR3 DNA reads TGTGCCAGCAGTTCACTGGGACAGGGAGGTGAAAAACTGTTTTTT. Translation gives CASSSLGQGGEKLFF.

This chain links TRBV29-1 with TRBJ2-7; tentatively, D is TRBD2 (5 bases). CDR1 and CDR2 from the germline V gene are SQVTM and ANQGSEA. V was shortened by 0 bases and J by 0 bases, with 12 bases between the two germline ends. This CDR3 contains 15 residues. The CDR3 protein is CSVEDSGWSSYEQYF. The CDR3 nucleotides are TGCAGCGTTGAAGATTCGGGGTGGAGCTCCTACGAGCAGTACTTC.

This clonotype came up a few times. The CDR3: CASRERGTYNEQFF. DNA of the CDR3: TGTGCCAGCAGGGAGCGGGGGACATACAATGAGCAGTTCTTC. V gene TRBV6-1 combines with J gene TRBJ2-1; 8 nucleotides align to TRBD2. The length of the CDR3 is 14 residues. V lost 6 bases, J lost 4 bases, and 5 bases stayed unmatched. CDR1 is MNHNS and CDR2 is SASEGT in the germline V gene.

This clonotype has a count of ten or more. The chain employs TRBV18 and TRBJ2-4; D perhaps matches TRBD1 (5 bases). Trimming removed 1 base at V and 6 bases at J, with 16 bases between. The CDR3 has 16 amino acids. CDR1 is KGHSH, CDR2 LQKENI, per germline. CDR3 sequence reads: CASSPLVQGSSNIQYF. The CDR3 region has the DNA TGTGCCAGCTCACCACTAGTGCAGGGCTCATCAAACATTCAGTACTTC.

This clonotype is a singleton in its sample. The chain combines TRBV11-2 with TRBJ2-1; TRBD1 agrees at 7 bases. The CDR3 loop spans 18 amino acids. The germline V gene has CDR1 SGHAT and CDR2 FQNNGV. J gave up 4 bases and V 8 bases, and 20 bases lay outside the gene matches. CDR3 sequence (DNA): TGTGCCAGCGGATACCCCCCTACCGGGACAGTGAGTTACAATGAGCAGTTCTTC. Translation gives CASGYPPTGTVSYNEQFF.

In this sample, this clonotype turned up a few times. The V call is TRBV5-1, the J call TRBJ1-2; D is unresolved. The CDR3 is 11 amino acids. V was shortened by 4 bases and J by 10 bases, with 11 bases between the two germline ends. Looked up from germline, CDR1 is SGHRS and CDR2 is YFSETQ. The CDR3 here is CASSVTRNYTF. CDR3 DNA sequence: TGCGCCAGCAGCGTAACAAGGAACTACACCTTC.

This clonotype was counted ten times or more. The chain is built from TRBV6-4 and TRBJ1-1, with 8 bases identical to TRBD1. Germline V lookup: CDR1 MRHNA, CDR2 SNTAGT. V shed 6 bases, J shed 0 bases, and the junction held 6 bases outside the gene matches. CDR3 length: 15 amino acids. The CDR3 coding sequence is TGTGCCAGCAGCCTGACAGGGGACATGAACACTGAAGCTTTCTTT. Amino acids: CASSLTGDMNTEAFF.

The chain is built from TRBV14 and TRBJ2-1; D gene uncertain. Trimming removed 4 bases at V and 9 bases at J, with 10 bases between. Germline V gene data show CDR1 as SGHDN and CDR2 as FVKESK. CDR3 length equals 12 residues. The CDR3 nucleotides read TGTGCCAGCAGCCCCTCAATCCCTGAGCAGTTCTTC. It is translated as CASSPSIPEQFF.

The rearrangement uses TRBV5-1 and TRBJ2-5, with D tentatively TRBD2 (5 bases). Germline CDR1 and CDR2: SGHRS and YFSETQ. V was shortened by 4 bases and J by 5 bases, with 12 bases between the two germline ends. This CDR3 is built from 13 residues. CDR3 sequence reads: CASSADYWETQYF. The CDR3 DNA reads TGCGCCAGCAGCGCCGACTATTGGGAGACCCAGTACTTC.

This clonotype was seen ten or more times. An end of the junction does not agree with germline; a read error may underlie this. V is TRBV28 and J is TRBJ2-3, with a weak D call TRBD2 (6 bases). This CDR3 spans 15 amino acids. Germline values: CDR1 MDHEN, CDR2 SYDVKM. The CDR3 here is CASIGTSYSTDTQYF. Here the CDR3 DNA reads TGTGCCAGCATCGGGACTTCCTATAGCACGGATACGCAGTATTTT.

This clonotype occurred many times. This sequence joins TRBV6-1 and TRBJ2-3; D might be TRBD1 (5 bases). Germline loops: CDR1 MNHNS, CDR2 SASEGT. This CDR3 contains 14 residues. Between the trimmed V and J ends, which lost 7 bases and 6 bases, there was a span of 17 bases. The CDR3 DNA follows: TGTGCCAGCACCTCAGGGCTGGTGGCGGATACGCAGTATTTT. Its translation is CASTSGLVADTQYF.

This clonotype was seen a handful of times. The V gene is TRBV12-3 or TRBV12-4, the J gene TRBJ2-7; 8 bases map to TRBD1. The CDR3 is 15 amino acids. Losses at the gene ends were 3 bases for V and 3 bases for J; bases not matched to a gene: 7. CDR3 sequence reads: CASSLGGQDYYEQYF. CDR3 coding DNA: TGTGCCAGCAGTTTGGGGGGACAGGACTACTACGAGCAGTACTTC.

The CDR3 nucleotides read TGCAGCGTCCGGACAGGGGGCACCTACGAGCAGTACTTC. Protein sequence: CSVRTGGTYEQYF. This chain connects TRBV29-1 to TRBJ2-7; TRBD1 agrees at 11 bases. The V and J ends lost 6 bases and 2 bases, in that order; junction bases with no gene match: 3. The CDR3 consists of 13 residues. Per the germline V gene, CDR1 is SQVTM and CDR2 is ANQGSEA.

This clonotype was picked up a small number of times. The chain links TRBV9 to TRBJ2-2; TRBD2 might be the D (6 bases). This CDR3 has 14 residues. The V gene lost 6 bases and the J gene lost 7 bases, with 16 bases spanning the gap. Germline V CDR1 and CDR2: SGDLS, YYNGEE. The CDR3 bases are TGTGCCAGCACCTCGGGACTCCAATACGGGGAGCTGTTTTTT. It specifies CASTSGLQYGELFF.

This sequence joins TRBV29-1 and TRBJ2-1, with TRBD1 matching over 11 bases. CDR3 length: 11 amino acids. Germline V gives CDR1 SQVTM, CDR2 ANQGSEA. The trim removed 8 bases at V and 9 bases at J, leaving 3 bases unmatched. In DNA form, the CDR3 reads TGCAGCCCGGGACAGGGGGGTGAGCAGTTCTTC. It encodes CSPGQGGEQFF.

This clonotype was seen repeatedly, ten times or more. CDR3 DNA: TGTGCCAGCATCGCTGGGACTAGCGGGAGTAGCACAGATACGCAGTATTTT. This codes for CASIAGTSGSSTDTQYF. The rearrangement links TRBV2 to TRBJ2-3, with 14 positions matching TRBD2. Germline loops: CDR1 SNHLY, CDR2 FYNNEI. Germline trimming cut 7 bases from V and 0 bases from J; bases unmatched to any gene: 6. This CDR3 region has 17 residues.

This clonotype was recorded many times. The chain joins TRBV7-8 to TRBJ1-5, with TRBD1 matching over 9 bases. V was clipped by 3 bases and J by 5 bases; unmatched bases: 8. This CDR3 has 16 amino acids. Germline CDR1 and CDR2: SGHVS and FQNEAQ. The CDR3 bases are TGTGCCAGCAGCTTGGCCGGGACAGGGACCTATCAGCCCCAGCATTTT. Translation: CASSLAGTGTYQPQHF.